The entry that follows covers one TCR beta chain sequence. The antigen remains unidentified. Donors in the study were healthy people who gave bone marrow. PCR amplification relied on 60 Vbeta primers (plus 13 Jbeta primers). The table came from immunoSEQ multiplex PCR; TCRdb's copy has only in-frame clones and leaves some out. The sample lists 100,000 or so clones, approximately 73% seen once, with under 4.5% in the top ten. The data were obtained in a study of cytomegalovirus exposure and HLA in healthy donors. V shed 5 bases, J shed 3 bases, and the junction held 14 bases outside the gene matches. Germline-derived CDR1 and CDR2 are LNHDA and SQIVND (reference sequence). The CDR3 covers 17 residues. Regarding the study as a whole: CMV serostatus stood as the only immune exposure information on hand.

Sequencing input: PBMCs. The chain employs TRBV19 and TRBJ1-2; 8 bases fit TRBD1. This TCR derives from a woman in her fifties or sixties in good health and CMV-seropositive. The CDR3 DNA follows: TGTGCCAGTAGTCAATCGCCCCGACAGGGGTTCTACTATGGCTACACCTTC. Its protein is CASSQSPRQGFYYGYTF.